The clone carrying this T cell receptor (beta chain) has more than one count but fewer than ten. The CDR3 sequence is 16 residues long. V gave up 8 bases and J gave up 3 bases, with 24 bases separating them. CDR1 is DFQATT, CDR2 SNEGSKA, per germline (reference sequence). The sample originates from a study of human T cells and chemical hapten exposure. Study details: Sensitization involved placing 2% DPC onto a roughly 2 cm by roughly 2 cm region of upper inner arm skin. DPC 0.01% went on the upper back by patch test, with reading at 6 days. Slight differences in pooled library volume were the main source of varying TCR yields across samples.

Regarding time point: pre-sensitization, week 0. Regarding treatment: therapeutic diphenylcyclopropenone sensitization with weekly scalp DPC. Those who donated were patients with alopecia, 18 to 70 years of age, and suitable for DPC. TCRdb recomputed calls from the RACE reads with MiXCR, one row per CDR3 protein. The sample has 40,000 to 50,000 distinct CDR3 sequences, roughly 12% seen once. V usage is TRBV20-1 and J usage is TRBJ2-3, with D tentatively TRBD2 (6 bases). The clonotype comes from a woman in her twenties or thirties with alopecia areata. Some clones in this sample may be carry-over from other donors' samples. This specimen consisted of whole blood, obtained in connection with sensitization to the hapten diphenylcyclopropenone (DPC). CDR3 nucleotides: TGCAGTCTGGGGACGACTAGTAGTGGGAGGACAGATACGCAGTATTTT. Amino acids: CSLGTTSSGRTDTQYF.